Each of the 26 T cell receptor beta chains below was sequenced from the same sample in a study of Ad26.COV2.S vaccination and SARS-CoV-2 variants. This table comes from immunoSEQ multiplex PCR, and its TCRdb copy is limited to in-frame clones, with some not included. The sample contains 85,000 to 120,000 clones, about 78% of which appear only once. Sequencing used peripheral blood, obtained after recovery from COVID-19. These receptors came from a human donor who had recovered from COVID-19.

This clone was seen only a few times. V usage is TRBV11-2 and J usage is TRBJ2-6, with 7 bases identical to TRBD1. CDR3 length: 16 amino acids. Germline V gene data show CDR1 as SGHAT and CDR2 as FQNNGV. The junction had 12 bases not matched to a gene; V was cut back by 0 bases and J by 13 bases. In DNA form, the CDR3 reads TGTGCCAGCAGCTTAGACAGACAGGGCCTTGGGTGGGTCCTGACTTTC. It encodes CASSLDRQGLGWVLTF.

J is TRBJ2-5 and V is TRBV28; D call uncertain. Germline values: CDR1 MDHEN, CDR2 SYDVKM. The CDR3 is made up of 10 amino acids. Trimming shortened V by 5 bases and J by 5 bases, and 3 bases separated the two germline ends. This CDR3 reads CASSGETQYF. CDR3 nucleotide sequence: TGTGCCAGCAGTGGGGAGACCCAGTACTTC.

The gene calls are TRBV6-5 and TRBJ1-1; maybe TRBD1 (6 bases). This CDR3 is built from 11 residues. Germline V CDR1 and CDR2: MNHEY, SVGAGI. With 7 bases removed from V and 7 bases from J, the gap between germline ends came to 10 bases. The CDR3 DNA sequence: TGTGCCAGCACTGGGACATTTGAAGCTTTCTTT. Its protein product is CASTGTFEAFF.

This clone was recorded only once. The V gene is TRBV28, the J gene TRBJ1-4; TRBD1 agrees at 8 bases. Germline CDR1 MDHEN, CDR2 SYDVKM. The length of the CDR3 is 16 residues. With V trimmed by 4 bases and J by 7 bases, 11 bases remained unmatched. The CDR3 DNA is TGTGCCAGCAGTTCAACAGGGGGAGGTTATCCTGAAAAACTGTTTTTT. Translation gives CASSSTGGGYPEKLFF.

The chain joins TRBV20-1 to TRBJ2-1, with 11 bases identical to TRBD2. The ends lost 6 bases at V and 4 bases at J; junction bases unmatched: 5. There are 14 residues in the CDR3. Germline CDR1 DFQATT, CDR2 SNEGSKA (reference sequence). The CDR3 bases are TGCAGTGCCAGTAGCGGGGGGGGATACAATGAGCAGTTCTTC. It codes for CSASSGGGYNEQFF.

V and J are TRBV7-9 and TRBJ2-2, with D perhaps being TRBD1 or TRBD2 (5 bases each). Trimming stripped 3 bases from V and 7 bases from J, with 15 bases between. Germline V CDR1 and CDR2: SEHNR, FQNEAQ (reference sequence). CDR3 length: 15 amino acids. The CDR3 DNA is TGTGCCAGCAGCTTTGAGGGGCCGCAGTTCGGGGAGCTGTTTTTT. This encodes CASSFEGPQFGELFF.

This clone was counted a few times. The chain joins TRBV29-1 to TRBJ2-1; the match to TRBD2 covers 12 bases. V shed 6 bases and J 8 bases; nucleotides not matched to a gene: 8. Germline V CDR1 and CDR2: SQVTM, ANQGSEA. This CDR3 is 14 amino acids long. In nucleotides, the CDR3 is TGCAGCGTAACGACTAGCGGGGGTTGGGATGAGCAGTTCTTC. Encoded protein: CSVTTSGGWDEQFF.

This chain's CDR3 is CASSLGHLGEKLFF. The CDR3 coding sequence is TGTGCCAGCAGTTTGGGACACCTCGGAGAAAAACTGTTTTTT. The chain links TRBV28 to TRBJ1-4; TRBD1 might be the D (6 bases). Looked up from germline, CDR1 is MDHEN and CDR2 is SYDVKM. The CDR3 has 14 residues. Trimming left V 3 bases short and J 8 bases short, with 13 bases between.

The rearrangement joins TRBV5-4 to TRBJ1-2, with 7 positions matching TRBD1. This CDR3 has 13 residues. The germline gives CDR1 SGHNT, CDR2 YYREEE (reference sequence). After removal of 4 bases from V and 7 bases from J, the junction contained 7 bases not matched to a gene. CDR3 in DNA: TGTGCCAGCAGCCCGGAGACAGGGATTGGCTACACCTTC. As protein: CASSPETGIGYTF.

V usage is TRBV5-1 and J usage is TRBJ1-1, with D unclear. This CDR3 has 13 amino acids. Trimming shortened V by 0 bases and J by 6 bases, and 9 bases separated the two germline ends. The germline V gene has CDR1 SGHRS and CDR2 YFSETQ. The CDR3 protein is CASSLGYGSEAFF. The CDR3 coding sequence is TGCGCCAGCAGCTTGGGCTACGGATCTGAAGCTTTCTTT.

In DNA form, the CDR3 reads TGTGCCAGCAGCTTGGGACCATACAATGAGCAGTTCTTC. Its translation: CASSLGPYNEQFF. The genes are TRBV5-5 and TRBJ2-1, with no clear D. V lost 0 bases, J lost 4 bases, and 5 bases lay in between. The CDR3 contains 13 residues. Germline V gives CDR1 SGHKS, CDR2 YYEKEE (reference sequence).

V is TRBV5-6 and J is TRBJ2-4; weak D call: TRBD1 (5 bases). V was shortened by 0 bases and J by 0 bases, with 19 bases between the two germline ends. CDR3 length: 19 residues. Germline V CDR1 and CDR2: SGHDT, YYEEEE. The DNA of the CDR3 is TGTGCCAGCAGCTTGGCCGGGTGGGGCAGGCGACTAGCCAAAAACATTCAGTACTTC. Amino acids: CASSLAGWGRRLAKNIQYF.

V gene TRBV7-2 combines with J gene TRBJ2-5, with D tentatively TRBD1 or TRBD2 (5 bases each). Per the germline V gene, CDR1 is SGHTA and CDR2 is FQGNSA. The CDR3 contains 14 residues. Trimming removed 4 bases at V and 5 bases at J, with 14 bases between. DNA for the CDR3: TGTGCCAGCAGCTCTTCAGGGTCGGGGGAGACCCAGTACTTC. This encodes CASSSSGSGETQYF.

This clone has only a few counts. Here the CDR3 reads CASSEASNYGYTF. Here the CDR3 DNA reads TGTGCCAGCAGCGAAGCCTCGAATTATGGCTACACCTTC. The chain recombines TRBV21-1 with TRBJ1-2. TRBV21-1 is listed as a pseudogene. This CDR3 spans 13 amino acids.

The chain couples TRBV11-2 to TRBJ2-1, with 11 positions matching TRBD2. V gave up 3 bases and J gave up 8 bases; unmatched junction bases: 6. The V gene's germline CDR1 is SGHAT and CDR2 FQNNGV. This CDR3 contains 15 residues. CDR3 sequence: CASSLIAGGLDEQFF. The CDR3 nucleotides read TGTGCCAGCAGCTTGATAGCGGGGGGGCTCGATGAGCAGTTCTTC.

V usage is TRBV18 and J usage is TRBJ1-1; D ambiguous. Trimming shortened V by 3 bases and J by 7 bases, and 9 bases separated the two germline ends. The CDR3 length is 12 residues. Germline V lookup: CDR1 KGHSH, CDR2 LQKENI. Here the CDR3 DNA reads TGTGCCAGCTCACCGGCCTCCGGTGAAGCTTTCTTT. This sequence encodes CASSPASGEAFF. Filled out from reference TRBV18 and TRBJ1-1, the complete variable domain reads NAGVMQNPRHLVRRRGQEARLRCSPMKGHSHVYWYRQLPEEGLKFMVYLQKENIIDESGMPKERFSAEFPKEGPSILRIQQVVRGDSAAYFCASSPASGEAFFGQGTRLTVV.

The gene calls are TRBV7-7 and TRBJ2-7; D is possibly TRBD1 or TRBD2 (5 bases each). V was trimmed by 5 bases and J by 1 base, leaving 27 bases between them. The germline V gene encodes CDR1 SSHAT and CDR2 FNYEAQ (reference sequence). The CDR3 extends over 19 amino acids. The CDR3: CASSPTGDEREEDSYEQYF. The CDR3 region has the DNA TGTGCCAGCAGCCCTACTGGGGACGAGCGCGAAGAGGATTCCTACGAGCAGTACTTC.

This clone is large. The V and J genes are TRBV6-2 or TRBV6-3 and TRBJ2-5; a weak D match, TRBD2 (6 bases). Germline V gene sequence: CDR1 MNHEY, CDR2 SVGEGT. The CDR3 spans 15 residues. Deletions cut 2 bases from V and 1 base from J, with 11 bases between. CDR3 coding DNA: TGTGCCAGCAGTTACGGGCAGCGGGCCCAAGAGACCCAGTACTTC. Protein sequence: CASSYGQRAQETQYF.

The genes are TRBV30 and TRBJ1-1; maybe TRBD1 (5 bases). CDR1 GTSNPN and CDR2 SVGIG come from the germline V gene (reference sequence). V was shortened by 1 base and J by 0 bases, with 18 bases between the two germline ends. This CDR3 contains 17 residues. CDR3 nucleotide sequence: TGTGCCTGGAGTGGCATACCACAGGAGAACGTGAACACTGAAGCTTTCTTT. This codes for CAWSGIPQENVNTEAFF.

This chain joins TRBV7-2 and TRBJ2-3; TRBD2 matches at 9 bases. CDR1 SGHTA and CDR2 FQGNSA come from the germline V gene. This CDR3 spans 16 amino acids. The ends lost 6 bases at V and 2 bases at J; junction bases unmatched: 9. The CDR3 coding sequence is TGTGCCAGCAGTCGGGCGGCGGGGGGGCTCACAGATACGCAGTATTTT. Amino acids: CASSRAAGGLTDTQYF.

The chain has TRBV28 and TRBJ1-5, with TRBD1 identical over 11 bases. Germline lookup yields CDR1 MDHEN and CDR2 SYDVKM. V was clipped by 1 base and J by 7 bases; unmatched bases: 3. CDR3 length equals 15 residues. The CDR3 DNA is TGTGCCAGCAGTTTATTAGGGGACAGGGGGCAGCCCCAGCATTTT. Translating gives CASSLLGDRGQPQHF.

The chain uses TRBV4-3 and TRBJ1-2; TRBD1 aligns across 9 bases. Germline assignment: CDR1 LGHNA and CDR2 YSLEER. The CDR3 consists of 16 residues. After removal of 5 bases from V and 5 bases from J, the junction contained 12 bases not matched to a gene. The CDR3 sequence: CASSKSPRDRAYGYTF. DNA of the CDR3: TGCGCCAGCAGCAAAAGTCCCCGGGACAGGGCTTATGGCTACACCTTC.

V gene TRBV2 combines with J gene TRBJ1-1, with a weak D call TRBD1 (6 bases). CDR1 SNHLY and CDR2 FYNNEI come from the germline V gene. The CDR3 is 13 residues long. CDR3 DNA: TGTGTCTCACGGGGCAGGGGAAGCACTGAAGCTTTCTTT. The encoded protein is CVSRGRGSTEAFF.

This clone appeared a few times. The chain joins TRBV19 to TRBJ1-5, with TRBD1 identical over 8 bases. The CDR3 is 15 amino acids. V was pared by 6 bases and J by 0 bases, with 4 bases of the junction left unmatched. Germline V lookup: CDR1 LNHDA, CDR2 SQIVND (reference sequence). In DNA form, the CDR3 reads TGTGCCAGTAGGGGACAGGTTTATAGCAATCAGCCCCAGCATTTT. It yields the protein CASRGQVYSNQPQHF.

This chain joins TRBV2 and TRBJ1-6, with TRBD1 matching over 7 bases. The CDR3 loop spans 15 amino acids. J was trimmed by 9 bases and V by 5 bases; bases with no gene match: 10. CDR1 SNHLY and CDR2 FYNNEI come from the germline V gene. The CDR3 DNA follows: TGTGCCAGCAGTTCCCGGGGGACAGACGGTTCACCCCTCCACTTT. It is translated as CASSSRGTDGSPLHF. The full variable domain, rest sourced from reference TRBV2 and TRBJ1-6, is EPEVTQTPSHQVTQMGQEVILRCVPISNHLYFYWYRQILGQKVEFLVSFYNNEISEKSEIFDDQFSVERPDGSNFTLKIRSTKLEDSAMYFCASSSRGTDGSPLHFGNGTRLTVT.

This clone was observed a single time. The chain employs TRBV5-4 and TRBJ2-3; D possibly corresponds to TRBD2 (6 bases). Between the trimmed V and J ends, which lost 9 bases and 3 bases, there was a span of 14 bases. Germline CDR1 reads SGHNT; CDR2 reads YYREEE (reference sequence). The CDR3 sequence is 13 residues long. This CDR3 reads CATIVRGTDTQYF. For the CDR3, the DNA is TGTGCCACAATCGTTCGGGGGACAGATACGCAGTATTTT.